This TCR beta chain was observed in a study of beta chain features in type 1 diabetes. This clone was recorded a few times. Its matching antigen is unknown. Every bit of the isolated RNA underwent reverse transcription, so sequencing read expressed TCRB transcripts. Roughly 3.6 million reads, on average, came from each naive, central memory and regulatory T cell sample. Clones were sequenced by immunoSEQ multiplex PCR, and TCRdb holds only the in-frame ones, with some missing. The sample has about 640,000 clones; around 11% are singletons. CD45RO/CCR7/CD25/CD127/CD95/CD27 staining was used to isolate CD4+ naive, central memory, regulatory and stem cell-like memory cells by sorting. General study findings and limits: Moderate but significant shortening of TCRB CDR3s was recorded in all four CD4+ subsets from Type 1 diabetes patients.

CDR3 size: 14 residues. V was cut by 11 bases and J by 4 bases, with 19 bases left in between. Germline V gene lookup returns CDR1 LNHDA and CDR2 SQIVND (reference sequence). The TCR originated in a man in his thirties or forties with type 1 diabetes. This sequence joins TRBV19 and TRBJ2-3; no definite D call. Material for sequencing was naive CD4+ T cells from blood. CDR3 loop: CASSRQVSADTQYF. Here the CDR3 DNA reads TGTGCCTCCTCTAGGCAGGTCAGCGCAGATACGCAGTATTTT.